The 30 T cell receptor beta chains below come from one sample, sequenced in a study of breast tumors, draining lymph nodes, adjacent tissues. Using its own MiXCR run on the multiplex PCR reads, TCRdb lists one record per CDR3 protein. In the table there are about 170,000 distinct CDR3 sequences, 30% to 40% of which are singletons. Breast cancer patients provided tissue from their axillary draining lymph nodes. The sample comprised axillary lymph node tissue. The receptor source for this set is a female donor with breast cancer. Some clones in this sample may be carry-over from other donors' samples.

Note on this clonotype: The CDR3 end shows no conserved phenylalanine or tryptophan, and so a read error is likely. The limits of the CDR3 on the DNA are not certain, so only TCRdb's listed CDR3 is given. The gene calls are TRBV9 and TRBJ2-7; no check of the table's D call, TRBD1, against the DNA was made. Germline V gene lookup returns CDR1 SGDLS and CDR2 YYNGEE. Counting both end residues, the CDR3 totals 13 amino acids. The CDR3 here is CASSAASSLEQYL.

This clonotype was picked up many times. The chain links TRBV6-1 to TRBJ2-1, with TRBD2 identical over 9 bases. CDR1 and CDR2 from the germline V gene are MNHNS and SASEGT. The CDR3 runs 16 residues. V gave up 6 bases and J gave up 3 bases; unmatched junction bases: 9. CDR3 sequence reads: CASRQSGGPNYNEQFF. CDR3 in DNA: TGTGCCAGCAGACAAAGCGGGGGGCCTAACTACAATGAGCAGTTCTTC.

Here the CDR3 reads CASSSRMKAVTGELFF. In DNA, the CDR3 is TGTGCCAGCAGCTCTCGGATGAAGGCCGTCACCGGGGAGCTGTTTTTT. V is TRBV7-9 and J is TRBJ2-2; the D is unclear. Germline CDR1 and CDR2: SEHNR and FQNEAQ (reference sequence). V was shortened by 4 bases and J by 4 bases, with 16 bases between the two germline ends. The CDR3 runs to 16 residues.

In its sample, this clonotype was seen a few times. The chain couples TRBV20-1 to TRBJ1-1, with 7 bases identical to TRBD1. CDR3 length equals 14 residues. CDR1 is DFQATT, CDR2 SNEGSKA, per germline (reference sequence). V lost 4 bases and J lost 1; bases outside the gene matches: 6. The CDR3 sequence: CSATNRGGNTEAFF. CDR3 in DNA: TGCAGTGCTACCAACAGGGGTGGGAACACTGAAGCTTTCTTT.

With regard to this clonotype: A single base separates this from a much larger clone, so it may be a read error. DNA of the CDR3: TGTGCCAGCAGCTTAAAGTTCAGACTCGTGAACATTAAGTACTTC. The encoded protein is CASSLKFRLVNIKYF. The V and J genes are TRBV11-2 and TRBJ2-4; D unresolved. Germline V CDR1 and CDR2: SGHAT, FQNNGV. There are 15 residues in the CDR3.

This clonotype has at least ten counts. The chain combines TRBV3-1 with TRBJ2-7, with 8 bases that match TRBD1. V was clipped by 1 base and J by 2 bases; unmatched bases: 4. Germline V gives CDR1 LGHDT, CDR2 YNNKEL (reference sequence). The CDR3 spans 15 residues. The CDR3: CASSQGRGQTYEQYF. The CDR3 nucleotides are TGTGCCAGCAGCCAAGGCAGGGGGCAAACCTACGAGCAGTACTTC.

This clonotype has ten or more counts. The gene calls are TRBV20-1 and TRBJ2-1, with D perhaps matching TRBD1 or TRBD2 (5 bases each). Trimming left V 0 bases short and J 10 bases short, with 16 bases between. CDR1 is DFQATT and CDR2 is SNEGSKA in the germline V gene (reference sequence). CDR3 length: 14 residues. Written as DNA, the CDR3 is TGCAGTGCTAGAGATCAGACCCCGTGGGGGGAGCAGTTCTTC. Protein sequence: CSARDQTPWGEQFF.

At least ten counts were recorded for this clonotype. The V call is TRBV19, the J call TRBJ1-2; D may be TRBD1 (6 bases). The CDR3 consists of 13 residues. CDR1 is LNHDA, CDR2 SQIVND, per germline (reference sequence). V gave up 8 bases and J gave up 8 bases, with 18 bases separating them. The CDR3 DNA follows: TGTGCCAGTCAAACAGGGACGTTGAGGGGCTACACCTTC. It translates to CASQTGTLRGYTF.

Notes on this clonotype: Mismatch with germline at one junction end may stem from a read error. V usage is TRBV9 and J usage is TRBJ1-6, with D uncertain. The germline V gene encodes CDR1 SGDLS and CDR2 YYNGEE. The CDR3 has 13 amino acids. CDR3 in DNA: TGTGCCAGCGCAGCGTCAGAAAGTTCACCCCTCTACTTT. It specifies CASAASESSPLYF.

This clonotype was seen only a few times. The gene calls are TRBV24-1 and TRBJ1-1; no clear D gene. V was clipped by 4 bases and J by 1 base, with 6 bases between them. CDR1 and CDR2 (germline): KGHDR, SFDVKD. The CDR3 length is 13 residues. CDR3: CATSETENTEAFF. The CDR3 region has the DNA TGTGCCACCAGTGAGACGGAGAACACTGAAGCTTTCTTT.

This clonotype was observed many times. The J gene is TRBJ1-2, the V gene TRBV4-3; 7 nucleotides align to TRBD1. Germline V gives CDR1 LGHNA, CDR2 YSLEER. This CDR3 is built from 16 residues. V trimming: 4 bases; J trimming: 4 bases; junction bases outside the gene matches: 12. As DNA, the CDR3 is TGCGCCAGCAGCCGATCGGGGGGAGGGGGCATCTATGGCTACACCTTC. Its protein product is CASSRSGGGGIYGYTF.

This clonotype has only a few counts. The junction differs from germline at one of its ends, possibly a read error. The V gene is TRBV7-2, the J gene TRBJ1-1; 7 positions agree with TRBD1. The CDR3 has 14 amino acids. Per germline, CDR1 SGHTA and CDR2 FQGNSA. The CDR3: CASRLGGGAAEAFF. CDR3 DNA: TGTGCCAGCAGGTTAGGAGGGGGCGCAGCTGAAGCTTTCTTT. Drawing the rest from reference TRBV7-2 and TRBJ1-1, the complete variable domain is GAGVSQSPSNKVTEKGKDVELRCDPISGHTALYWYRQSLGQGLEFLIYFQGNSAPDKSGLPSDRFSAERTGGSVSTLTIQRTQQEDSAVYLCASRLGGGAAEAFFGQGTRLTVV.

The sample holds many counts of this clonotype. J is TRBJ2-3 and V is TRBV4-1; no reliable D call. Trimming pared 4 bases from V and 1 base from J, leaving 12 bases between. Germline V CDR1 and CDR2: MGHRA, YSYEKL. The CDR3 contains 15 residues. The chain's CDR3 is CASSRSVGGTDTQYF. In nucleotides, the CDR3 is TGCGCCAGCAGCCGCAGCGTCGGAGGCACAGATACGCAGTATTTT.

This clonotype has a handful of counts. This sequence may be a read error, since a much larger clone differs from it by one base. This chain joins TRBV4-1 and TRBJ2-7; 10 bases line up with TRBD2. V was pared by 0 bases and J by 4 bases, with 6 bases of the junction left unmatched. Germline values: CDR1 MGHRA, CDR2 YSYEKL. The CDR3 runs to 16 residues. The CDR3 DNA reads TGCGCCAGCAGCCAAGATCTCCTAGCGGGAGTATACGAGCAGTACTTC. Its translation: CASSQDLLAGVYEQYF.

The table lists this clonotype with many counts. The rearrangement joins TRBV6-1 to TRBJ2-5; D call uncertain. This CDR3 has 16 amino acids. Germline V CDR1 and CDR2: MNHNS, SASEGT. Trimming cost V 6 bases and J 5 bases, with 22 bases left between them. The DNA of the CDR3 is TGTGCCAGCAGGGACCGCGCAGTGGCTGGAAGTGAGACCCAGTACTTC. This encodes CASRDRAVAGSETQYF.

This clonotype was seen at least ten times. The rearrangement uses TRBV24-1 and TRBJ2-1; D gene ambiguous. This CDR3 region has 12 residues. Germline CDR1 and CDR2: KGHDR and SFDVKD. The V gene lost 10 bases and the J gene lost 4 bases, with 10 bases spanning the gap. CDR3 sequence (DNA): TGTGCCACGGCCGCCAGGTACAATGAGCAGTTCTTC. Protein: CATAARYNEQFF.

This clonotype was seen more than once but under ten times. This may be a read error: a much more frequent sequence differs by one nucleotide. DNA for the CDR3: TGTGCCAGTGGTAAGACAGCGGGGAATCAGCCCCAGCATTTT. Translating it yields CASGKTAGNQPQHF. This chain links TRBV19 with TRBJ1-5, with D perhaps TRBD1 (5 bases). The CDR3 sequence is 14 residues long. The germline V gene encodes CDR1 LNHDA and CDR2 SQIVND (reference sequence). V shed 8 bases and J shed 4 bases, with 15 bases lying between them.

For this clonotype: This may come from a read error, since a much larger clone is one base off. V is TRBV28 and J is TRBJ2-3; 7 bases align to TRBD2. The trim removed 11 bases at V and 0 bases at J, leaving 8 bases unmatched. The CDR3 length is 14 residues. Germline V gives CDR1 MDHEN, CDR2 SYDVKM. CDR3 loop: CAGRGTTSTDTQYF. CDR3 nucleotide sequence: TGTGCCGGGCGGGGGACGACTAGCACAGATACGCAGTATTTT.

There are many counts of this clonotype. The chain uses TRBV13 and TRBJ2-7; D gene ambiguous. The V end was cut by 5 bases, the J end by 5 bases, with 13 bases between. The germline gives CDR1 PRHDT, CDR2 FYEKMQ (reference sequence). The CDR3 contains 13 residues. The DNA for the CDR3 is TGTGCCAGCAGCGAAGTTCTAGGCCACGAGCAGTACTTC. It yields the protein CASSEVLGHEQYF.

Turning to this clonotype: This sequence may be a read error, since a much larger clone differs from it by one base. The chain is built from TRBV5-4 and TRBJ2-5; D is unresolved. Germline values: CDR1 SGHNT, CDR2 YYREEE (reference sequence). The CDR3 consists of 14 residues. CDR3 bases: TGTGCCGGCAGCTTGGAGTGGGGTCAAGAGACCCAGTACTTC. Protein sequence: CAGSLEWGQETQYF.

This clonotype was counted ten times or more. The V gene is TRBV4-3, the J gene TRBJ2-1; 14 nucleotides agree with TRBD2. Germline assignment: CDR1 LGHNA and CDR2 YSLEER. The CDR3 contains 15 residues. Unmatched junction bases numbered 5, after V lost 5 bases and J lost 8 bases. Written as DNA, the CDR3 is TGCGCCAGCAGCGGGGGACTAGCGGGAGCTTATGAGCAGTTCTTC. Its translation is CASSGGLAGAYEQFF.

This clonotype came up a few times. The chain recombines TRBV30 with TRBJ1-1; D is possibly TRBD1 (5 bases). This CDR3 is built from 13 residues. Germline CDR1 GTSNPN, CDR2 SVGIG (reference sequence). V was shortened by 0 bases and J by 3 bases, with 8 bases between the two germline ends. CDR3 sequence (DNA): TGTGCCTGGAGTGTACAGGAGTACACTGAAGCTTTCTTT. As protein: CAWSVQEYTEAFF.

This clonotype has at least ten counts. This chain uses TRBV6-1 with TRBJ2-7; unclear D gene. The CDR3 is 13 residues long. Germline V CDR1 and CDR2: MNHNS, SASEGT. V lost 4 bases and J 2 bases, leaving 9 bases between the germline ends. Written as DNA, the CDR3 is TGTGCCAGCAGTGTAAACAGCCCCTACGAGCAGTACTTC. Amino acids: CASSVNSPYEQYF.

This clonotype has a single count. A much larger clone lies a single base off, so this may be a read error. This chain connects TRBV20-1 to TRBJ2-7; 7 positions match TRBD2. Unmatched junction bases numbered 13, after V lost 2 bases and J lost 9 bases. CDR1 is DFQATT, CDR2 SNEGSKA, per germline (reference sequence). The CDR3 totals 14 residues. In nucleotides, the CDR3 is TGCAGTGCTAGAATAAGCGGGAACCAGTCCGGGCAGTACTTC. Translated: CSARISGNQSGQYF.

This clonotype was counted a few times. This clone may be a read error of a much larger clone one base away. The chain has TRBV6-1 and TRBJ2-7; D unclear. Trimming stripped 5 bases from V and 6 bases from J, with 8 bases between. Germline values: CDR1 MNHNS, CDR2 SASEGT. This CDR3 is 11 amino acids long. The CDR3 DNA sequence: TGTGCCAGCAGTCAATATGGCGAGCAGTACTTC. This codes for CASSQYGEQYF.

Points on this clonotype: This may be a read error, as it is one base from a much larger clone. The chain joins TRBV27 to TRBJ2-7; TRBD1 aligns across 11 bases. This CDR3 contains 17 residues. CDR1 MNHEY and CDR2 SMNVEV come from the germline V gene (reference sequence). DNA for the CDR3: TGTGCCAGCAGTCGCTTGCGGACAGGGGGCAGATCCTACGTGCAGTACTTC. This encodes CASSRLRTGGRSYVQYF.

This clonotype was seen a handful of times. A much more abundant neighbour one base away suggests this may be a read error. This chain uses TRBV4-1 with TRBJ2-5; D is possibly TRBD2 (6 bases). The germline V gene has CDR1 MGHRA and CDR2 YSYEKL. The length of the CDR3 is 14 residues. Trimming stripped 3 bases from V and 4 bases from J, with 12 bases between. The CDR3 DNA sequence: TGCGCCAGCAGCCAGGACGGGGGTAGAGAGACCCAGTACTTC. Its protein product is CASSQDGGRETQYF.

A remark on this clonotype: Its ends do not fully match the called genes, so a read error is possible. This rearrangement joins TRBV11-2 to TRBJ2-3, with 10 bases matching TRBD1. CDR3 size: 15 residues. Germline V gene sequence: CDR1 SGHAT, CDR2 FQNNGV. This CDR3 is CASSSDRGPIDTRYF. For the CDR3, the DNA is TGTGCCAGCAGCTCCGACAGGGGGCCGATCGATACGCGGTATTTT.

This clonotype was counted many times. V gene TRBV20-1 combines with J gene TRBJ1-5; D is uncertain. Germline V CDR1 and CDR2: DFQATT, SNEGSKA (reference sequence). This CDR3 is built from 16 residues. V was pared by 0 bases and J by 1 base, with 13 bases between. The CDR3 reads CSARDRFGPSNQPQHF. The CDR3 nucleotides read TGCAGTGCTAGAGATCGTTTCGGTCCCAGCAATCAGCCCCAGCATTTT.

In regard to this clonotype: An end of the junction does not agree with germline; a read error may underlie this. The chain combines TRBV6-2 or TRBV6-3 with TRBJ1-3; 9 bases agree with TRBD1. The CDR3 extends over 16 amino acids. Looked up from germline, CDR1 is MNHEY and CDR2 is SVGEGT. The chain's CDR3 is CAGSRDRDYSGNTIYF. Here the CDR3 DNA reads TGTGCCGGCAGCCGGGACAGGGACTACTCTGGAAACACCATATATTTT.